Shown below are 3 T cell receptor beta chains from a single sample sequenced in a study of OX40 agonist ivuxolimab in advanced cancers. Measured with immunoSEQ multiplex PCR; TCRdb has only the in-frame clones, and not every one. The repertoire holds approximately 82,000 clones, around 88% seen once, with roughly 0.8% in the top ten. The source was CD4+ or CD8+ T cells sorted from blood, collected in a trial of the OX40 agonist ivuxolimab. These receptors were taken from an adult with an advanced solid tumor such as melanoma, head and neck, liver or kidney cancer.

V is TRBV28 and J is TRBJ2-5; the match to TRBD2 covers 7 bases. CDR1 is MDHEN, CDR2 SYDVKM, per germline. The CDR3 is made up of 16 amino acids. The trim removed 2 bases at V and 2 bases at J, leaving 8 bases unmatched. CDR3 DNA sequence: TGTGCCAGCAGTTTAGCTAGCGGTTCTTTACAAGAGACCCAGTACTTC. It codes for CASSLASGSLQETQYF.

V gene TRBV30 combines with J gene TRBJ2-1, with D unresolved. The CDR3 totals 12 residues. The V gene's germline CDR1 is GTSNPN and CDR2 SVGIG (reference sequence). The ends were cut back, 0 bases at V and 9 bases at J, with 9 bases in the middle. The DNA for the CDR3 is TGTGCCTGGAGTGTAAGGAGAGGTGAGCAGTTCTTC. It yields the protein CAWSVRRGEQFF.

The V and J genes are TRBV7-9 and TRBJ2-2, with 7 bases fitting TRBD2. CDR1 and CDR2 from the germline V gene are SEHNR and FQNEAQ (reference sequence). The CDR3 has 14 amino acids. Unmatched junction bases numbered 3, after V lost 3 bases and J lost 5 bases. This chain's CDR3 is CASSFKRETGELFF. In DNA, the CDR3 is TGTGCCAGCAGCTTCAAGCGGGAAACCGGGGAGCTGTTTTTT.